This T cell receptor beta chain derives from a study of shared clonotypes between healthy human individuals. CD8 cells classed as naive were CD45RO-negative and positively selected for CCR7, excluding terminally differentiated effector memory CD45RA+ cells. The method was immunoSEQ multiplex PCR; TCRdb's version includes in-frame clones alone and lacks a portion of them. The repertoire has roughly 2.1 million clones, more than 85% of them found once; the top ten carry 1.5% to 2%. Germline V gene sequence: CDR1 MDHEN, CDR2 SYDVKM. The germline V and J ends were trimmed by 6 bases and 0 bases, with 12 bases remaining between them. This CDR3 has 14 amino acids. Overall study results and limits: When compared with the clonotypes that were shared by all four sorted-subset donors, the non-shared clonotypes turned out to have lower generation probabilities. Sample collection involved blood only; tissue repertoires are likely different. It was observed that about 5% of naive CD4 clonotypes were shared across several donors. With few donors, the genetic and exposure-history diversity represented was limited.

Turning to this clone: What it binds is not known. Other DNA sequences from this sample encode an identical CDR3 as well.

The specimen was naive CD8+ T cells from PBMCs. V and J are TRBV28 and TRBJ2-7; D could derive from TRBD1 or TRBD2 (5 bases each). The TCR comes from a man between 18 and 29 years old in good health. Some clones in this sample may be carry-over from other donors' samples. Here the CDR3 reads CASRGTGSSYEQYF. CDR3 bases: TGTGCCAGCAGGGGGACGGGGAGCTCCTACGAGCAGTACTTC.